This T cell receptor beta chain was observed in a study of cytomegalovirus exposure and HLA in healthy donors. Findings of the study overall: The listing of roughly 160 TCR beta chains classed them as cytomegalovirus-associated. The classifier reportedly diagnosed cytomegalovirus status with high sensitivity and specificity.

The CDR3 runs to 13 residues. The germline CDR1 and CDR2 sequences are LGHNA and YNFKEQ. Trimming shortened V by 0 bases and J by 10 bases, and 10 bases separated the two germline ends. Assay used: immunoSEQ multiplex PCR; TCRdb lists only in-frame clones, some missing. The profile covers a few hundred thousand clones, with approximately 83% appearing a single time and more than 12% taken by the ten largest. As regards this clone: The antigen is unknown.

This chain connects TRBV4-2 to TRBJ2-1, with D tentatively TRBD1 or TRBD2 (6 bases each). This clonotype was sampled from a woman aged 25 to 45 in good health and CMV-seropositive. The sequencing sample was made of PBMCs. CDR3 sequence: CASSQEGGREQFF. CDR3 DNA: TGTGCCAGCAGCCAAGAAGGGGGGCGCGAGCAGTTCTTC.